The 19 T cell receptor beta chains given below trace back to one sample, sequenced in a study of blood T cell repertoires in COVID-19. Here immunoSEQ multiplex PCR was the method, and the copy in TCRdb shows in-frame clones only, minus some. The sample lists under 300,000 clones, around 90% occurring once. The sequenced sample was peripheral blood. The receptor source for this set is a middle-aged woman with acute or convalescent COVID-19.

J is TRBJ1-4 and V is TRBV5-4, with D hard to call. The germline CDR1 and CDR2 sequences are SGHNT and YYREEE (reference sequence). CDR3 length: 13 amino acids. Deletions cut 0 bases from V and 11 bases from J, with 11 bases between. CDR3 loop: CASSLDRREKLFF. CDR3 nucleotides: TGTGCCAGCAGCTTGGACAGACGGGAGAAACTGTTTTTT.

The rearrangement links TRBV29-1 to TRBJ1-1; no clear D. CDR1 and CDR2 (germline): SQVTM, ANQGSEA. CDR3 size: 13 residues. Trimming removed 6 bases from V and 4 bases from J, with 15 bases in between. The CDR3 DNA follows: TGCAGCGTCGGGGAAGGGTGGGCCACTGAAGCTTTCTTT. Its protein product is CSVGEGWATEAFF.

The chain couples TRBV6-5 to TRBJ1-2; D ambiguous. Germline loops: CDR1 MNHEY, CDR2 SVGAGI. Trimming stripped 7 bases from V and 2 bases from J, with 8 bases between. CDR3 length: 12 residues. CDR3 nucleotide sequence: TGTGCCAGCATTGCAGGCAACTATGGCTACACCTTC. It specifies CASIAGNYGYTF.

The J gene is TRBJ2-7, the V gene TRBV24-1; TRBD2 aligns across 7 bases. The CDR3 totals 16 residues. The trim removed 3 bases at V and 6 bases at J, leaving 13 bases unmatched. Germline V lookup: CDR1 KGHDR, CDR2 SFDVKD. DNA of the CDR3: TGTGCCACCAGTGATCCACCGGGGGGAAGGGCCCGCGAGCAGTACGTC. Translating it yields CATSDPPGGRAREQYV.

CDR3 bases: TGTGCCAGCTCCGTAGGACAGGCAAACACTGAAGCTTTCTTT. Translated: CASSVGQANTEAFF. The chain has TRBV6-5 and TRBJ1-1; 7 bases line up with TRBD1. Germline V gives CDR1 MNHEY, CDR2 SVGAGI. This CDR3 is built from 14 residues. Trimming at V came to 8 bases and at J to 2 bases, leaving 8 bases not matched to a gene.

The chain has TRBV24-1 and TRBJ1-2; 7 bases agree with TRBD1. The CDR3 runs 16 residues. In germline, CDR1 is KGHDR, CDR2 SFDVKD. The junction had 8 bases not matched to a gene; V was cut back by 5 bases and J by 0 bases. CDR3 bases: TGTGCCACCAGTGCCGCTCCAACAGGGGCTAACTATGGCTACACCTTC. This encodes CATSAAPTGANYGYTF.

The chain joins TRBV6-5 to TRBJ1-5, with 7 bases that match TRBD1. This CDR3 contains 15 residues. The germline CDR1 and CDR2 sequences are MNHEY and SVGAGI. V shed 7 bases and J 2 bases; nucleotides not matched to a gene: 8. In nucleotides, the CDR3 is TGTGCCAGCACCTTACAGGGGACAGGCAATCAGCCCCAGCATTTT. It encodes CASTLQGTGNQPQHF.

The chain has TRBV7-2 and TRBJ2-3; no clear D. CDR1 is SGHTA and CDR2 is FQGNSA in the germline V gene. The CDR3 spans 13 residues. V was cut by 2 bases and J by 4 bases, with 7 bases left in between. The CDR3 coding sequence is TGTGCCAGCAGCTTACTTACAGCAGATACGCAGTATTTT. It specifies CASSLLTADTQYF. Drawing the rest from reference TRBV7-2 and TRBJ2-3, the complete variable domain is GAGVSQSPSNKVTEKGKDVELRCDPISGHTALYWYRQSLGQGLEFLIYFQGNSAPDKSGLPSDRFSAERTGGSVSTLTIQRTQQEDSAVYLCASSLLTADTQYFGPGTRLTVL.

The chain combines TRBV13 with TRBJ1-1; no definite D call. The germline CDR1 and CDR2 sequences are PRHDT and FYEKMQ (reference sequence). This CDR3 spans 14 amino acids. Trimming left V 0 bases short and J 0 bases short, with 5 bases between. The DNA of the CDR3 is TGTGCCAGCAGCTTAGGGGGCCTGAACACTGAAGCTTTCTTT. This codes for CASSLGGLNTEAFF.

J is TRBJ1-4 and V is TRBV5-1, with D possibly being TRBD1 (6 bases). The V end lost 5 bases, the J end lost 2 bases, and 13 bases lay between the germline ends. Germline CDR1 reads SGHRS; CDR2 reads YFSETQ. The CDR3 has 15 amino acids. This CDR3 is CASRPTGSTNEKLFF. The CDR3 DNA sequence: TGCGCCAGCAGACCTACAGGGTCGACTAATGAAAAACTGTTTTTT.

The chain links TRBV24-1 to TRBJ2-2, with D hard to call. The CDR3 runs 13 residues. Germline CDR1 is KGHDR and CDR2 is SFDVKD. V lost 9 bases and J lost 0, with 7 bases in between. The CDR3 DNA reads TGTGCCACCGGGCCGGCGAACACCGGGGAGCTGTTTTTT. Its protein is CATGPANTGELFF.

The V and J genes are TRBV5-1 and TRBJ2-5, with TRBD2 matching over 13 bases. This CDR3 spans 15 amino acids. Germline CDR1 SGHRS, CDR2 YFSETQ. V lost 3 bases to trimming and J lost 3 bases; unmatched junction nucleotides: 2. CDR3 nucleotides: TGCGCCAGCAGCTCGGGGACTAGCGGGAAAGAGACCCAGTACTTC. Translated, it gives CASSSGTSGKETQYF.

The sample holds one count of this clone. V is TRBV5-1 and J is TRBJ1-1; TRBD1 matches at 7 bases. Germline CDR1 and CDR2: SGHRS and YFSETQ. The V segment lost 5 bases and the J segment 3 bases; nucleotides outside the gene matches: 7. This CDR3 is 14 amino acids long. CDR3 amino acids: CASSQGGGYTEAFF. Here the CDR3 DNA reads TGCGCCAGCAGTCAGGGGGGCGGTTACACTGAAGCTTTCTTT.

This clone was observed a handful of times. The chain has TRBV7-2 and TRBJ2-5; 7 nucleotides align to TRBD1. Germline CDR1 reads SGHTA; CDR2 reads FQGNSA. Losses at the gene ends were 3 bases for V and 6 bases for J; bases not matched to a gene: 4. This CDR3 has 13 amino acids. CDR3 sequence reads: CASSFDREKTQYF. DNA of the CDR3: TGTGCCAGCAGCTTCGACAGGGAGAAGACCCAGTACTTC.

The chain carries TRBV5-3 and TRBJ1-1; D gene unclear. TRBV5-3 is designated an ORF whose function remains uncertain. This CDR3 region has 16 residues. V shed 0 bases and J shed 3 bases, with 15 bases lying between them. The CDR3 loop is CARSLVTSGYDTEAFF. The CDR3 coding sequence is TGTGCCAGAAGCTTGGTTACTAGTGGGTATGACACTGAAGCTTTCTTT.

This chain joins TRBV12-5 and TRBJ1-2; D gene unclear. Germline V gene lookup returns CDR1 LGHNT and CDR2 FRNRAP. The CDR3 consists of 14 residues. Trimming left V 1 base short and J 8 bases short, with 14 bases between. This CDR3 reads CASGLARSDSGYTF. DNA of the CDR3: TGTGCTAGTGGTTTGGCCCGAAGCGACTCGGGCTACACCTTC.

The chain has TRBV29-1 and TRBJ2-2; TRBD1 agrees at 7 bases. Germline CDR1 SQVTM, CDR2 ANQGSEA. The CDR3 extends over 15 amino acids. J was trimmed by 5 bases and V by 7 bases; bases with no gene match: 13. CDR3 sequence reads: CSGRRGGLVTGELFF. DNA of the CDR3: TGCAGCGGCCGTAGAGGGGGCCTGGTTACCGGGGAGCTGTTTTTT.

The gene calls are TRBV15 and TRBJ1-1; no reliable D call. Germline lookup yields CDR1 LNHNV and CDR2 YYDKDF (reference sequence). V was clipped by 1 base and J by 4 bases, with 22 bases between them. CDR3 length: 18 residues. CDR3 bases: TGTGCCACCAGCAGAGGTGATTTGCTGTTAGGTCGCGGCACTGAAGCTTTCTTT. As protein: CATSRGDLLLGRGTEAFF.

This clone has more than one count but fewer than ten. The rearrangement links TRBV7-9 to TRBJ1-5, with 9 bases fitting TRBD1. The V and J ends lost 9 bases and 4 bases, in that order; junction bases with no gene match: 4. There are 13 residues in the CDR3. From germline, CDR1 is SEHNR and CDR2 FQNEAQ (reference sequence). This CDR3 reads CASAGTGNQPQHF. The CDR3 coding sequence is TGTGCCAGTGCCGGGACAGGGAATCAGCCCCAGCATTTT.